This record looks at one T cell receptor (beta chain) sequence and its context. Its antigen is undetermined. Time point reported: week 5, during vaccination. Each dose delivered 300 ug of mutant IDH1 20-mer peptide subcutaneously with imiquimod. This entry belongs to a study of a mutant IDH1 vaccine in newly diagnosed glioma. Study context: All eight of the vaccinations patients received fell in weeks 1, 3, 5, 7, 11, 15, 19 and 23. Of treated patients, around 62% were men and roughly 38% women, averaging around 42 years. Patients got radiotherapy, temozolomide, or both beforehand, and most got both.

Generated by immunoSEQ multiplex PCR, the TCRdb table keeps only in-frame clones and is missing some. In the table there are 32,000 or so clones, 75% to 90% of which are singletons. This TCR was recovered from a woman in her forties with glioma. Some clones in this sample may be carry-over from other donors' samples. The sample in question was peripheral blood mononuclear cells (PBMCs), obtained from a glioma patient whose treatment included an IDH1 peptide vaccine.

As DNA, the CDR3 is TGCGCCAGCAGCCATACGGGTGGGGAGCAGTTCTTC. Its translation: CASSHTGGEQFF. The chain links TRBV4-1 to TRBJ2-1; the D is unclear. Trimming took off 3 bases at V and 10 bases at J, with 10 bases between the two ends. CDR3 length: 12 residues. The germline V gene encodes CDR1 MGHRA and CDR2 YSYEKL.